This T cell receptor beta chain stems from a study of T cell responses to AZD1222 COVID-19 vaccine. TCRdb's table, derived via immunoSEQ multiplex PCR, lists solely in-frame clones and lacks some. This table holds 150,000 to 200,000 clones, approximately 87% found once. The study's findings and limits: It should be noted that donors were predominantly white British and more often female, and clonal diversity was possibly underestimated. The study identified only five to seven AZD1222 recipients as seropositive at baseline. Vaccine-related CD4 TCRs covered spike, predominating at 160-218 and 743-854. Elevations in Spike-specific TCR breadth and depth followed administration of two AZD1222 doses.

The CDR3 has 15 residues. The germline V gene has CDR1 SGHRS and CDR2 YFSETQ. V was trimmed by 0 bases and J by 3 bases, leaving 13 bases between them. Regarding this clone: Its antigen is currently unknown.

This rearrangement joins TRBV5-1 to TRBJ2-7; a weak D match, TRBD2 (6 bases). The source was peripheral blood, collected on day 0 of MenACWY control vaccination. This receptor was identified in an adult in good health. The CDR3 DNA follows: TGCGCCAGCAGCTTGGCCGGGGGATTCAGCTACGAGCAGTACTTC. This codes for CASSLAGGFSYEQYF. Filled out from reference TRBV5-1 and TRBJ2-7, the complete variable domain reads KAGVTQTPRYLIKTRGQQVTLSCSPISGHRSVSWYQQTPGQGLQFLFEYFSETQRNKGNFPGRFSGRQFSNSRSEMNVSTLELGDSALYLCASSLAGGFSYEQYFGPGTRLTVT.